This T cell receptor beta chain stems from a study of Ad26.COV2.S vaccination and SARS-CoV-2 variants (dated by TCRdb to the early 2020s). Describing the broader study: Vaccine-arm donors were drawn from COV1001, a multicentre, randomized, double-blind, placebo-controlled phase I-IIa trial of Ad26.COV2.S in healthy adults. Ad26.COV2.S was administered intramuscularly at a dose of 5x10^10 or 1x10^11 viral particles, either as one shot or as two shots given 56 days apart. The specificity and breadth of SARS-CoV-2-reactive T cell receptors after Ad26.COV2.S vaccination were assessed by TCRbeta repertoire sequencing. A total of 32 samples were included in the TCR-sequenced set, comprising around 19 Ad26.COV2.S vaccine recipients, 5 placebo recipients and 8 SARS-CoV-2 convalescent individuals. Trial participants were randomized into five groups of five: low-dose or high-dose Ad26.COV2.S given once or twice, or placebo on both occasions. Blinding of investigators to trial group allocation was maintained during experiments and outcome assessment. Broader findings and caveats from the paper: The authors noted that total T cell responses may have been underestimated by the TCR breadth and depth analyses. Non-spike TCR breadth was comparable between vaccine and placebo recipients, consistent with the vaccine containing only spike. Compared with placebo recipients, Ad26.COV2.S recipients showed higher spike-specific TCR breadth (P = 0.0014). The study lacked the statistical power to compare responses across vaccine doses or regimens. After vaccination, substantial breadth of spike-specific CD8+ and CD4+ T cell responses was reported.

Concerning this clone itself: Its recognized antigen is unknown. No much larger clone is present one base from it, and per-base qualities are unavailable.

TCRbeta CDR3 regions were sequenced with the immunoSEQ Assay. After extraction, genomic DNA underwent amplification by bias-controlled multiplex PCR, followed by high-throughput sequencing. In the original analysis: To quantify the absolute abundance of each unique TCRbeta CDR3 region, sequences were collapsed and filtered. T cell fraction was estimated by normalizing TCRbeta template counts to usable DNA, which was measured by amplifying reference genes present in all nucleated cells. Repertoire TCRs were annotated as SARS-CoV-2-specific by exact matching of V gene, CDR3 amino acid sequence and J gene to a known reactive TCR set. The reference SARS-CoV-2 TCR set was derived from MIRA and filtered for enrichment in COVID-19-positive ImmuneCODE repertoires, a step that removed public or cross-reactive TCRs. Using the MIRA antigens, annotated TCRs were further analysed by specific ORF or by position within an ORF. Breadth was defined as annotated unique rearrangements over total unique productive rearrangements; depth was the summed frequency of those rearrangements. Group comparisons of TCR breadth used two-sided Wilcoxon rank-sum tests. The table was pulled from immuneACCESS by TCRdb, which kept in-frame rearrangements only. Such tables lose some clones; where checked, under half of the loss comes from unresolved V genes, and the rest has no known cause. That table is the source of V, J and clone size, and D and trimming were worked out from the DNA. Within this sample are 500,000 or so clones, with 80% to 90% of them counted one time only. Approximately 2.5% of the sample is taken by the ten largest.

For this chain, trimming is 2 bases at the V end and 9 bases at the J end, and the number of junction bases without a gene match is 6. CDR1 and CDR2, per the germline V gene (reference sequence), are PRHDT and FYEKMQ. The CDR3 contains 15 residues, cysteine and phenylalanine counted. Here the CDR3 DNA is all that survives: 45 bases in frame from base 1. The treatment or condition label, as the study defines it: some 19 received Ad26.COV2.S at low or high dose, single or two shots; about five received placebo; per-sample allocation not given. Repertoires of vaccine and placebo recipients were sequenced from samples taken on day 63 after the first injection. Between 29 July and 7 August 2020, Cohort 1b enrolled approximately 26 adults aged 18-55 years at one site in Boston, USA. Ad26.COV2.S was a replication-incompetent adenovirus type 26 vector that expressed a prefusion-stabilized SARS-CoV-2 spike protein derived from the original Wuhan strain.

The chain links TRBV13 with TRBJ2-1; TRBD2 matches 11 bases in the middle. This receptor was obtained from a person aged 18-60 years who received the Ad26.COV2.S COVID-19 vaccine or a placebo. The sequences come from peripheral blood, collected in a trial of Ad26.COV2.S vaccine versus placebo. CDR3 region: CASSLRLAGSGEQFF. The nucleotides read TGTGCCAGCAGCTTAAGACTAGCGGGATCTGGTGAGCAGTTCTTC.